Listed here are 24 T cell receptor beta chains from one sample, sequenced in a study of blood T cell repertoires in COVID-19. Using immunoSEQ multiplex PCR, the repertoire was profiled, and TCRdb retains in-frame clones only, with some absent. Of about 160,000 clones listed, 65% to 80% are singletons. The sample was peripheral blood. Source of these receptors: a man aged 55 to 70 with acute or convalescent COVID-19.

The rearrangement uses TRBV10-3 and TRBJ2-7, with D possibly TRBD1 on 6 matching bases. V gave up 3 bases and J gave up 2 bases, with 17 bases separating them. Germline CDR1 reads ENHRY; CDR2 reads SYGVKD. This CDR3 spans 16 amino acids. The CDR3 DNA follows: TGTGCCATCAGTGATCTCTGGACAGCAGACACCTACGAGCAGTACTTC. Translated: CAISDLWTADTYEQYF.

This clone was detected a few times. The rearrangement joins TRBV27 to TRBJ2-2; TRBD1 aligns across 8 bases. J gave up 4 bases and V 3 bases, and 1 base lay outside the gene matches. This CDR3 has 14 residues. Germline lookup yields CDR1 MNHEY and CDR2 SMNVEV (reference sequence). This CDR3 is CASSLDRATGELFF. CDR3 DNA sequence: TGTGCCAGCAGTTTGGACAGGGCCACCGGGGAGCTGTTTTTT.

The chain uses TRBV7-9 and TRBJ2-7; 8 nucleotides match TRBD2. Trimming at V came to 3 bases and at J to 4 bases, leaving 8 bases not matched to a gene. Germline-derived CDR1 and CDR2 are SEHNR and FQNEAQ (reference sequence). The CDR3 has 15 residues. The CDR3: CASSLSGGKVYEQYF. The DNA of the CDR3 is TGTGCCAGCAGCTTGTCGGGGGGGAAGGTATACGAGCAGTACTTC.

This chain links TRBV4-1 with TRBJ1-5; D call uncertain. Trimming cost V 0 bases and J 3 bases, with 9 bases left between them. Germline V lookup: CDR1 MGHRA, CDR2 YSYEKL. CDR3 length equals 15 residues. The CDR3 nucleotides are TGCGCCAGCAGCCAAGATTGGCCTCCCAATCAGCCCCAGCATTTT. Its translation: CASSQDWPPNQPQHF.

The rearrangement joins TRBV19 to TRBJ1-5; TRBD1 might be the D (5 bases). This CDR3 comprises 13 residues. V lost 8 bases and J lost 3, with 11 bases in between. Germline CDR1 LNHDA, CDR2 SQIVND (reference sequence). CDR3 amino acids: CASGGEYNQPQHF. CDR3 DNA sequence: TGTGCCAGTGGGGGGGAATACAATCAGCCCCAGCATTTT.

The chain recombines TRBV28 with TRBJ1-2, with a tentative D call TRBD1 (5 bases). This CDR3 is 17 amino acids long. CDR1 and CDR2 from the germline V gene are MDHEN and SYDVKM. V gave up 2 bases and J gave up 0 bases, with 16 bases separating them. The CDR3 reads CASSLVREGEANYGYTF. In DNA form, the CDR3 reads TGTGCCAGCAGTTTAGTCAGGGAGGGAGAGGCTAACTATGGCTACACCTTC.

This sequence joins TRBV9 and TRBJ2-7, with 7 bases that match TRBD1. The CDR3 length is 13 residues. Trimming removed 4 bases from V and 3 bases from J; junction bases left unmatched: 4. From germline, CDR1 is SGDLS and CDR2 YYNGEE. CDR3 sequence: CASSITGDYEQYF. Written as DNA, the CDR3 is TGTGCCAGCAGCATAACAGGGGACTACGAGCAGTACTTC.

The chain couples TRBV4-1 to TRBJ2-7; no reliable D call. The germline CDR1 and CDR2 sequences are MGHRA and YSYEKL. Trimming stripped 1 base from V and 7 bases from J, with 8 bases between. CDR3 length: 12 residues. CDR3 amino acids: CASSQGVNEQYF. In DNA form, the CDR3 reads TGCGCCAGCAGCCAAGGCGTGAATGAGCAGTACTTC.

The V call is TRBV6-5, the J call TRBJ1-2; D might be TRBD1 (5 bases). Germline V gene sequence: CDR1 MNHEY, CDR2 SVGAGI. This CDR3 has 16 amino acids. The ends were cut back, 0 bases at V and 8 bases at J, with 19 bases in the middle. Here the CDR3 reads CASSYSGGLRAEGYTF. For the CDR3, the DNA is TGTGCCAGCAGTTACTCGGGGGGGTTAAGAGCGGAGGGCTACACCTTC.

The rearrangement uses TRBV25-1 and TRBJ2-1; TRBD2 matches at 12 bases. The trim removed 8 bases at V and 4 bases at J, leaving 3 bases unmatched. This CDR3 contains 14 residues. The germline V gene encodes CDR1 MGHDK and CDR2 SYGVNS. Here the CDR3 DNA reads TGTGCCAGCCGACTAGCGGGGGCTTACAATGAGCAGTTCTTC. Protein product: CASRLAGAYNEQFF.

The chain employs TRBV18 and TRBJ2-6; D is perhaps TRBD2 (7 bases). The CDR3 covers 19 residues. Trimming cost V 0 bases and J 4 bases, with 19 bases left between them. Per germline, CDR1 KGHSH and CDR2 LQKENI. The CDR3 DNA reads TGTGCCAGCTCACCACCGGTTCTGGGGGGGGCGCCCGGGGCCAACGTCCTGACTTTC. It translates to CASSPPVLGGAPGANVLTF.

The rearrangement links TRBV5-6 to TRBJ2-3; the match to TRBD2 covers 13 bases. CDR3 length: 15 amino acids. The ends lost 7 bases at V and 4 bases at J; junction bases unmatched: 6. Germline values: CDR1 SGHDT, CDR2 YYEEEE. CDR3 nucleotide sequence: TGTGCCAGCGCCGGGGGGACTAGCGGGGCAGATACGCAGTATTTT. Protein: CASAGGTSGADTQYF. Variable domain in full (rest from reference TRBV5-6 and TRBJ2-3): DAGVTQSPTHLIKTRGQQVTLRCSPKSGHDTVSWYQQALGQGPQFIFQYYEEEERQRGNFPDRFSGHQFPNYSSELNVNALLLGDSALYLCASAGGTSGADTQYFGPGTRLTVL.

The chain recombines TRBV3-1 (or the pseudogene TRBV3-2) with TRBJ2-2, with no clear D. This CDR3 has 12 residues. The germline gives CDR1 LGHDT, CDR2 YNNKEL (reference sequence). Trimming left V 3 bases short and J 5 bases short, with 4 bases between. CDR3 region: CASSHATGELFF. Here the CDR3 DNA reads TGTGCCAGCAGCCATGCGACCGGGGAGCTGTTTTTT.

V gene TRBV19 combines with J gene TRBJ2-1, with D maybe TRBD1 (5 bases). The CDR3 runs 15 residues. The ends were cut back, 2 bases at V and 8 bases at J, with 16 bases in the middle. The V gene's germline CDR1 is LNHDA and CDR2 SQIVND (reference sequence). The CDR3 is CASSITQGSGHEQFF. The DNA of the CDR3 is TGTGCCAGTAGTATAACGCAGGGAAGTGGGCATGAGCAGTTCTTC.

The rearrangement uses TRBV29-1 and TRBJ2-1; no definite D call. The CDR3 contains 15 residues. V was clipped by 3 bases and J by 0 bases, with 12 bases between them. From germline, CDR1 is SQVTM and CDR2 ANQGSEA. CDR3 nucleotides: TGCAGCGTTGAGGCGGCAGCGAGCTCCTACAATGAGCAGTTCTTC. It translates to CSVEAAASSYNEQFF.

V gene TRBV7-9 combines with J gene TRBJ2-5; D might be TRBD1 (7 bases). This CDR3 comprises 15 residues. The V end lost 4 bases, the J end lost 2 bases, and 14 bases lay between the germline ends. Germline CDR1 SEHNR, CDR2 FQNEAQ (reference sequence). CDR3 DNA sequence: TGTGCCAGCAGCTCCAGGGGGGAATCTCAAGAGACCCAGTACTTC. Its translation: CASSSRGESQETQYF. Full variable domain (remainder filled in from reference TRBV7-9 and TRBJ2-5): DTGVSQNPRHKITKRGQNVTFRCDPISEHNRLYWYRQTLGQGPEFLTYFQNEAQLEKSRLLSDRFSAERPKGSFSTLEIQRTEQGDSAMYLCASSSRGESQETQYFGPGTRLLVL.

This clone was seen a single time. In DNA, the CDR3 is TGTGCCAGCACTGCCCAGGACACCACAGATACGCAGTATTTT. It translates to CASTAQDTTDTQYF. This rearrangement joins TRBV9 to TRBJ2-3; a possible D gene is TRBD1 (5 bases). The ends were cut back, 6 bases at V and 2 bases at J, with 13 bases in the middle. The length of the CDR3 is 14 residues. Germline assignment: CDR1 SGDLS and CDR2 YYNGEE.

DNA of the CDR3: TGTGCCAGCAGCTTAAGGAGGGAGAGCAGAGAGGGCACTGAAGCTTTCTTT. Translated: CASSLRRESREGTEAFF. The V call is TRBV13, the J call TRBJ1-1; D is unclear. This CDR3 comprises 17 residues. Trimming pared 2 bases from V and 4 bases from J, leaving 20 bases between. Germline V gene lookup returns CDR1 PRHDT and CDR2 FYEKMQ (reference sequence).

Comments on this clone: This CDR3 is also generated by other DNA sequences in the sample. The chain uses TRBV7-2 and TRBJ1-5; a weak D match, TRBD1 (6 bases). This CDR3 has 14 residues. Germline V CDR1 and CDR2: SGHTA, FQGNSA. The V and J ends lost 4 bases and 0 bases respectively, with 7 bases between them. The CDR3 spells CASSSRGSNQPQHF. The CDR3 nucleotides are TGTGCCAGCAGCTCCAGGGGTAGCAATCAGCCCCAGCATTTT.

CDR3 nucleotides: TGCGCCAGCAGTGAACAGACAGATACGCAGTATTTT. Protein sequence: CASSEQTDTQYF. V usage is TRBV10-2 and J usage is TRBJ2-3; no definite D call. This CDR3 is 12 amino acids long. The germline gives CDR1 WSHSY, CDR2 SAAADI. The ends were cut back, 3 bases at V and 3 bases at J, with 4 bases in the middle.

CDR3 nucleotide sequence: TGTGCCAGTAGTATCGGACAGGGGGGATACGAGCAGTACTTC. This gives the protein CASSIGQGGYEQYF. The chain recombines TRBV19 with TRBJ2-7, with 10 bases aligning to TRBD1. The CDR3 loop spans 14 amino acids. J gave up 4 bases and V 3 bases, and 3 bases lay outside the gene matches. Per the germline V gene, CDR1 is LNHDA and CDR2 is SQIVND (reference sequence).

The CDR3 nucleotides are TGTGCCAGCAGTGAAGGAGTCTACAATGAGCAGTTCTTC. Amino acids: CASSEGVYNEQFF. The chain links TRBV2 to TRBJ2-1; D unresolved. The CDR3 runs to 13 residues. The germline gives CDR1 SNHLY, CDR2 FYNNEI. V gave up 1 base and J gave up 3 bases, with 4 bases separating them.

This clone has only a few counts. The chain is built from TRBV7-2 and TRBJ1-2; weak D call: TRBD1 (5 bases). V was cut by 1 base and J by 7 bases, with 10 bases left in between. Looked up from germline, CDR1 is SGHTA and CDR2 is FQGNSA. CDR3 length equals 13 residues. The chain's CDR3 is CASSLVREAGYTF. The CDR3 DNA is TGTGCCAGCAGCTTAGTCAGGGAGGCTGGCTACACCTTC. The full variable domain, its missing parts supplied by reference TRBV7-2 and TRBJ1-2, is GAGVSQSPSNKVTEKGKDVELRCDPISGHTALYWYRQSLGQGLEFLIYFQGNSAPDKSGLPSDRFSAERTGGSVSTLTIQRTQQEDSAVYLCASSLVREAGYTFGSGTRLTVV.

The rearrangement joins TRBV29-1 to TRBJ1-2; D not resolved. CDR3 size: 14 residues. CDR1 and CDR2 (germline): SQVTM, ANQGSEA. Trimming removed 6 bases from V and 8 bases from J, with 22 bases in between. The CDR3 here is CSVGEWPSEGGYTF. The CDR3 DNA reads as TGCAGCGTGGGCGAATGGCCCTCGGAGGGAGGCTACACCTTC.